Listed below are T cell receptor beta chains from one sample, sequenced in a study of CD8+ T cells in alopecia areata. TCRdb's copy holds only in-frame clones and misses some; the assay was immunoSEQ multiplex PCR. The sample comprises about 270,000 clones, about 62% of which are singletons, and roughly 0.93% rests with the top ten. The specimen was CD4+ T cells sorted from blood, collected at roughly week 53, from a patient treated with tofacitinib. These TCRs come from a human donor with alopecia areata. Each CDR3 is given with its conserved first and last residue. The order of the fields is V gene, D gene, CDR3 protein. The D gene is left open where the match is weak.

TRBV14,TRBD2,CATSGRGVYNEQFF
TRBV6-1,TRBD1,CASREGPGTGVGYTF
TRBV27,-,CASSQLSGVGGQPQHF
TRBV6-5,TRBD1,CASSSPGQGHYEQYF
TRBV5-6,-,CASSPGSSEQYF
TRBV29-1,-,CSATGLLGGELFF
TRBV30,-,CAWNPAGLEEKLFF
TRBV7-9,-,CASSSKGDQETQYF
TRBV30,TRBD1,CAWSDSYRGQETQYF
TRBV4-2,-,CASSQDGSGHQETQYF
TRBV20-1,-,CSADEKETQYF
TRBV30,-,CAWSDGKANQETQYF
TRBV10-3,-,CAISISGNTEAFF
TRBV30,-,CAWSFGGRETQYF
TRBV27,-,CASSFSGGEAFF
TRBV13,TRBD1,CASSSRGQGYEKLFF
TRBV15,TRBD1,CATSSWDSQETQYF
TRBV6-5,TRBD2,CASSYRQAGSTDTQYF
TRBV4-1,-,CASSQQTPELNYGYTF
TRBV4-1,-,CASSHAGSTDTQYF
TRBV30,-,CACLRGQYSGNTIYF
TRBV19,-,CASRPGAGPRTGANVLTF
TRBV4-3,-,CASSQEGTGKSDTQYF
TRBV4-1,-,CASSQDNRAFDNSPLHF
TRBV7-2,-,CASSTRVRQYQETQYF
TRBV29-1,-,CSVASVSGELFF
TRBV5-1,TRBD2,CASSQASGGPYEQYF
TRBV4-3,-,CASSQERAGANVLTF
TRBV19,TRBD1,CATSFGQGPGQPQHF
TRBV12-5,TRBD1,CASGWGTGGSPLHF
TRBV9,TRBD2,CASSARGSGGQETQYF
TRBV30,-,CAWSRNGANEQFF
TRBV2,TRBD2,CASSELVSGDSTDTQYF